The clone carrying this TCR beta chain turned up a few times. Its antigen is not identified. The CDR3 extends 3 residues past the end of the read, so its final part is completed from the germline J gene. The method was immunoSEQ multiplex PCR; TCRdb's version includes in-frame clones alone and lacks a portion of them. Reported are tens of thousands of clones, none seen only once; the ten largest carry around 6.7%. The ends were cut back, 4 bases at V and 9 bases at J, with 16 bases in the middle. Germline loops: CDR1 LNHDA, CDR2 SQIVND (reference sequence). The CDR3 covers 14 residues. This sample is drawn from a study of T cell clonality in common variable immunodeficiency. Study-level points and caveats: Common variable immunodeficiency TCR beta sequences reportedly had fewer deletions and N-nucleotide insertions.

The sample taken for sequencing was peripheral blood mononuclear cells. This clonotype was sampled from a human donor with common variable immunodeficiency. The chain joins TRBV19 to TRBJ1-5, with D possibly being TRBD1 (5 bases). CDR3 amino acids: CASSTQTAFGPQHF. CDR3 bases read: TGTGCCAGTAGTACCCAGACAGCCTTCGGGCCC.